This paragraph reports one T cell receptor (beta chain). Its specificity is unknown. This sample is drawn from a study of beta chain features in type 1 diabetes. Across the whole study: Examination spanned over 85,000,000 sorted cells from all samples. The study's findings and limits: Insertions were fewer and deletions more numerous at VDJ junctions in type 1 diabetes patients. Patients and controls would be equally affected if PCR favored shorter templates. All four CD4+ subsets from Type 1 diabetes patients carried moderately but significantly shorter TCRB CDR3s.

CDR3 size: 15 residues. The V gene's germline CDR1 is SNHLY and CDR2 FYNNEI. Trimming took 5 bases from V and 5 from J, leaving 17 bases between them. Isolated RNA was reverse transcribed in full, so expressed TCRB transcripts were sequenced. The protocol was immunoSEQ multiplex PCR, while the TCRdb copy is restricted to in-frame clones and leaves out a portion. The sample contains about 160,000 clones, 8% to 8.5% of which appear only once. This chain links TRBV2 with TRBJ2-3; D perhaps matches TRBD1 (8 bases). Sample: central memory CD4+ T cells from blood. This TCR was recovered from a woman aged 18-29 years with type 1 diabetes. The CDR3: CASSPRTGREDTQYF. For the CDR3, the DNA is TGTGCCAGCAGTCCCCGGACAGGGAGGGAAGATACGCAGTATTTT.